The rows below give T cell receptor beta chains drawn from one sample of a study of T cell repertoires in cytomegalovirus infection. TCRdb independently ran MiXCR on the reads; one entry per CDR3 protein. The repertoire holds 250,000 or so distinct CDR3 sequences, with roughly 10% as singletons. Sequenced material: PBMCs. The receptor source for this set is a human donor in good health (CMV status not recorded). Some clones in this sample may be carry-over from other donors' samples. Both conserved end residues are part of each CDR3. The order of the fields is J gene, D gene, V gene, clone size, CDR3 length, CDR3 DNA, CDR3 protein. A D gene is named only where the DNA matches it firmly. Clone size is shown for a subset of rows, as once, few, many or a class of expanded clone.

J: TRBJ1-4; D: NA; V: TRBV25-1; size: few; length: 16; DNA: TGTGCCAGCGGCGCTTACGAAGGGGCAACTAATGAAAAACTGTTTTTT; CDR3: CASGAYEGATNEKLFF
J: TRBJ2-1; D: NA; V: TRBV7-3; size: many; length: 15; DNA: TGTGCCAGCAGCCTAAGCTCGGGGAGGTACAATGAGCAGTTCTTC; CDR3: CASSLSSGRYNEQFF
J: TRBJ1-5; D: NA; V: TRBV7-8; size: many; length: 16; DNA: TGTGCCAGCAGCCCAGACTGGACAGCAAGTAGCGAACCCCAGCATTTT; CDR3: CASSPDWTASSEPQHF
J: TRBJ1-1; D: TRBD1; V: TRBV7-8; size: many; length: 14; DNA: TGTGCCAGCAGCCTAAGGACAGGGAACACTGAAGCTTTCTTT; CDR3: CASSLRTGNTEAFF
J: TRBJ2-7; D: NA; V: TRBV7-2; size: many; length: 12; DNA: TGTGCCAGCAGCCCCGTCGTGGCCAACCCGTACTTC; CDR3: CASSPVVANPYF
J: TRBJ1-2; D: NA; V: TRBV7-2; size: few; length: 18; DNA: TGTGCCAGCAGCTTAGATGGAGGTCGGCGCGCCTCCAACTATGGCTACACCTTC; CDR3: CASSLDGGRRASNYGYTF
J: TRBJ1-5; D: NA; V: TRBV7-9; size: many; length: 16; DNA: TGTGCCAGCAGCCGAAACGAAAGACACATTAATCAGCCCCAGCATTTT; CDR3: CASSRNERHINQPQHF
J: TRBJ1-3; D: NA; V: TRBV12-3/TRBV12-4; size: many; length: 14; DNA: TGTGCCAGCAGTCCCCAGGAGGTCGGGGACACCATATATTTT; CDR3: CASSPQEVGDTIYF
J: TRBJ2-1; D: NA; V: TRBV20-1; size: NA; length: 17; DNA: TGCAGTGCTATGGCCCTAGGCGGAGACCTTACCTACAATGAGCAGTTCTTC; CDR3: CSAMALGGDLTYNEQFF
J: TRBJ1-1; D: NA; V: TRBV7-9; size: few; length: 14; DNA: TGTGCCAGCAGCTCAGAGTTAGCTAACACTGAAGCTTTCTTT; CDR3: CASSSELANTEAFF
J: TRBJ2-7; D: TRBD2; V: TRBV27; size: many; length: 17; DNA: TGTGCCAGCAGCATAAACCAACTGAGCGGGACCAGCTACGAGCAGTACTTC; CDR3: CASSINQLSGTSYEQYF
J: TRBJ1-1; D: NA; V: TRBV11-2; size: many; length: 13; DNA: TGTGCCAGCAGCTTAGACAGGGATGTACCAGCTTTCTTT; CDR3: CASSLDRDVPAFF
J: TRBJ1-5; D: NA; V: TRBV28; size: many; length: 17; DNA: TGTGCCAGCAGTTTAGGACTGGCAGGGAGGCCCAATCAGCCCCAGCATTTT; CDR3: CASSLGLAGRPNQPQHF
J: TRBJ1-1; D: NA; V: TRBV6-2/TRBV6-3; size: NA; length: 13; DNA: TGTGCCAGCAGTTACACGTCTATGAGTGAAGCTTTCTTT; CDR3: CASSYTSMSEAFF
J: TRBJ2-3; D: NA; V: TRBV5-6; size: NA; length: 14; DNA: TGTGCCAGCAGCCCGGAGTCTAGCACAGATACGCAGTATTTT; CDR3: CASSPESSTDTQYF
J: TRBJ1-1; D: NA; V: TRBV7-2; size: many; length: 14; DNA: TGTGCCAGCAGCCGGGAGGGTGGGAACACTGAAGCTTTCTTT; CDR3: CASSREGGNTEAFF
J: TRBJ2-3; D: NA; V: TRBV7-2; size: many; length: 14; DNA: TGTGCCAGCAGCTTAGCGAAGGACCCGGGTACGCAGTATTTT; CDR3: CASSLAKDPGTQYF
J: TRBJ2-1; D: NA; V: TRBV27; size: NA; length: 11; DNA: TGTGCCAGCACGGGGTCGGGCACACAGTTCTTC; CDR3: CASTGSGTQFF
J: TRBJ1-6; D: NA; V: TRBV7-9; size: many; length: 16; DNA: TGTGCCAGCAGCTCGCTGGGACCCGAGGGCGGATCACCCCTCCACTTT; CDR3: CASSSLGPEGGSPLHF
J: TRBJ1-5; D: TRBD1; V: TRBV7-9; size: many; length: 16; DNA: TGTGCCAGCAGCTTAGGGGCAGGGGGAAAGGGTCAGCCCCAGCATTTT; CDR3: CASSLGAGGKGQPQHF
J: TRBJ1-1; D: NA; V: TRBV7-2; size: many; length: 15; DNA: TGTGCCAGCAGCTTTACCGGGACACAGAACACTGAAGCTTTCTTT; CDR3: CASSFTGTQNTEAFF
J: TRBJ2-1; D: NA; V: TRBV28; size: few; length: 14; DNA: TGTGCCAGCAGTTTGGTAAGAGTGAACAATGAGCAGTTCTTC; CDR3: CASSLVRVNNEQFF
J: TRBJ2-3; D: NA; V: TRBV19; size: few; length: 14; DNA: TGTGCCAGCCAAAAGAGGGGCGGCACAGATACGCAGTATTTT; CDR3: CASQKRGGTDTQYF
J: TRBJ2-7; D: NA; V: TRBV19; size: many; length: 14; DNA: TGTGCCAGTAGTGCCAGGGGGGACTGGTACGAGCAGTACTTC; CDR3: CASSARGDWYEQYF
J: TRBJ2-2; D: NA; V: TRBV7-2; size: many; length: 16; DNA: TGTGCCAGCAGCTCCTCCGCGCAGGGGGGCACCGGGGAGCTGTTTTTT; CDR3: CASSSSAQGGTGELFF
J: TRBJ1-2; D: TRBD1; V: TRBV28; size: NA; length: 13; DNA: TGTGCCAGCAGCTTGGACAGGTTGGATGGCTACACCTTC; CDR3: CASSLDRLDGYTF
J: TRBJ2-7; D: TRBD2; V: TRBV7-2; size: many; length: 15; DNA: TGTGCCAGCAGCCAAGGACTAGCGGTCTCCTACGAGCAGTACTTC; CDR3: CASSQGLAVSYEQYF
J: TRBJ2-7; D: NA; V: TRBV7-2; size: many; length: 14; DNA: TGTGCCAGCAGCTATAGGGACGGAGGCTACGAGCAGTACTTC; CDR3: CASSYRDGGYEQYF
J: TRBJ1-3; D: NA; V: TRBV7-2; size: many; length: 16; DNA: TGTGCCAGCAGCCCCACGGGGGGAGTGTTAGGAAACACCATATATTTT; CDR3: CASSPTGGVLGNTIYF
J: TRBJ1-4; D: NA; V: TRBV7-3; size: many; length: 14; DNA: TGTGCCAGCAGCCTCGCGAGGAATAATGAAAAACTGTTTTTT; CDR3: CASSLARNNEKLFF
J: TRBJ1-4; D: NA; V: TRBV7-2; size: many; length: 14; DNA: TGTGCCAGCAGCCCCCCGGGCCGGACTGAGAAACTGTTTTTT; CDR3: CASSPPGRTEKLFF